The clone carrying this T cell receptor (beta chain) was detected a few times. No antigen is known for it. A second PCR of 7 to 11 cycles used a sample-barcoded 5' primer and a J-beta primer mix. Via MiXCR, TCRdb re-called the 5' RACE reads, giving one row per CDR3 protein. The data hold 550,000 to 750,000 distinct CDR3 sequences, with over 20% observed a single time. This CDR3 contains 13 residues. Per the germline V gene, CDR1 is SGHTA and CDR2 is FQGNSA. The ends lost 10 bases at V and 6 bases at J; junction bases unmatched: 8. The data originate from a study of blood T cells in healthy people across ages. Study-wide results and caveats: TCR beta diversity, measured per million T cells, fell in a roughly linear way with age.

This sequence was found in a man aged 65 to 85 in good health. This chain uses TRBV7-2 with TRBJ2-4; 8 nucleotides align to TRBD2. The sequenced sample consisted of blood. Here the CDR3 reads CATGAGVGNIQYF. CDR3 DNA: TGTGCCACTGGAGCGGGAGTGGGAAACATTCAGTACTTC.